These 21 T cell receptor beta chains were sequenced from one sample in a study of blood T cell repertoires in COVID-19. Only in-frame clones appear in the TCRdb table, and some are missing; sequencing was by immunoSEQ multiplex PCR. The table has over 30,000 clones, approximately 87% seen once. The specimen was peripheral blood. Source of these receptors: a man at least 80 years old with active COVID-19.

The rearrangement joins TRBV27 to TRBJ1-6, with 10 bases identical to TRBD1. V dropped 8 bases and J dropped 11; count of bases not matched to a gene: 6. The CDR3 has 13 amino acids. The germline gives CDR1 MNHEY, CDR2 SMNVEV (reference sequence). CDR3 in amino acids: CASAGQGRTPLHF. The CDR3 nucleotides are TGTGCCAGCGCGGGACAGGGGAGGACACCCCTCCACTTT.

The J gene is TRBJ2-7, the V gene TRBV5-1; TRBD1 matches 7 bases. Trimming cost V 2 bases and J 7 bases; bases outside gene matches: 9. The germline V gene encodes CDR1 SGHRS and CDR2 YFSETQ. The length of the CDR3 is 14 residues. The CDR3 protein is CASSFGDRVGEQYF. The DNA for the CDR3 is TGCGCCAGCAGCTTTGGAGACAGGGTGGGGGAGCAGTACTTC.

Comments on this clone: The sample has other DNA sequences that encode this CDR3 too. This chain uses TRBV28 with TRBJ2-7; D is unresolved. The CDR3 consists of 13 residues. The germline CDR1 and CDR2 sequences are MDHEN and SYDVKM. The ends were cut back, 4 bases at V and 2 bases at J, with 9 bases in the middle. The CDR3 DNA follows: TGTGCCAGCAGTTGGGCAGGAACCTACGAGCAGTACTTC. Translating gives CASSWAGTYEQYF.

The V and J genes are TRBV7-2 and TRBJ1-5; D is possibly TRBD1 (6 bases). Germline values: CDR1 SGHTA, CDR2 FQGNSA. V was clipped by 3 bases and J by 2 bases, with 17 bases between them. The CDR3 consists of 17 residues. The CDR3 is CASSFLLGGGGNQPQHF. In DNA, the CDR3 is TGTGCCAGCAGCTTTCTATTAGGGGGAGGGGGCAATCAGCCCCAGCATTTT.

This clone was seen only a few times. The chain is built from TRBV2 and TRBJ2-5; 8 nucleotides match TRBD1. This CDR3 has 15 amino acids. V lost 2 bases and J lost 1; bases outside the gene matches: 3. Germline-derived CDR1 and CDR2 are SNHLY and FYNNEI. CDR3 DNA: TGTGCCAGCAGTGAATTGGGGACAGGCCAAGAGACCCAGTACTTC. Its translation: CASSELGTGQETQYF.

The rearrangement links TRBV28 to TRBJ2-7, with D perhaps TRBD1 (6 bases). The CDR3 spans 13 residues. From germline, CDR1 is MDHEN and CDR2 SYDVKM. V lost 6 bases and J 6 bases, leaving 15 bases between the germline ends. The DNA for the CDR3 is TGTGCCAGCAGCGTCAGGGGTGCCCGCGAGCAGTACTTC. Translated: CASSVRGAREQYF. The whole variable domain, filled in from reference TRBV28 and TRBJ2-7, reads DVKVTQSSRYLVKRTGEKVFLECVQDMDHENMFWYRQDPGLGLRLIYFSYDVKMKEKGDIPEGYSVSREKKERFSLILESASTNQTSMYLCASSVRGAREQYFGPGTRLTVT.

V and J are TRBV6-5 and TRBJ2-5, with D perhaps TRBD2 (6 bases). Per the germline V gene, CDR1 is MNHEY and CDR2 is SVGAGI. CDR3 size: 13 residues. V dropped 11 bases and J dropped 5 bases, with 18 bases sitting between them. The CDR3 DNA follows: TGTGCCGTTGACGGGGGTGGTGTGGAGACCCAGTACTTC. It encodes CAVDGGGVETQYF.

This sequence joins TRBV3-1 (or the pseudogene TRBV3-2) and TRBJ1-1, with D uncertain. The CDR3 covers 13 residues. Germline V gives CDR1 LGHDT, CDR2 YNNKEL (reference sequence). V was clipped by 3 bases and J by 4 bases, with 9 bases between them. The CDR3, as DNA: TGTGCCAGCAGCCATGGGCGTGTCACTGAAGCTTTCTTT. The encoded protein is CASSHGRVTEAFF.

In DNA, the CDR3 is TGTGCCAGCAGCTTCAGTGGACAGGGGGTTTCATCCGAGCAGTACTTC. As protein: CASSFSGQGVSSEQYF. The V and J genes are TRBV5-5 and TRBJ2-7; 10 positions agree with TRBD1. V lost 2 bases, J lost 6 bases, and 11 bases stayed unmatched. From germline, CDR1 is SGHKS and CDR2 YYEKEE (reference sequence). The CDR3 extends over 16 amino acids.

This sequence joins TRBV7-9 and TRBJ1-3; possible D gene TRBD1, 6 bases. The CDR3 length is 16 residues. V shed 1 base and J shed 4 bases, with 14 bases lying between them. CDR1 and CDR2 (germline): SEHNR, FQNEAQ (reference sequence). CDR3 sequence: CASSLDRGTIGNTIYF. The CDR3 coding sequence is TGTGCCAGCAGCTTAGATAGGGGGACGATCGGAAACACCATATATTTT.

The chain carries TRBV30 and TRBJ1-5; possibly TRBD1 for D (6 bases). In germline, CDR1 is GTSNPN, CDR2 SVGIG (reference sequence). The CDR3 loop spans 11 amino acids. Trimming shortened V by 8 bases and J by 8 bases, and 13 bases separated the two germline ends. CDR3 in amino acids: CARRGVKPQHF. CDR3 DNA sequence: TGTGCCCGCAGGGGTGTGAAGCCCCAGCATTTT.

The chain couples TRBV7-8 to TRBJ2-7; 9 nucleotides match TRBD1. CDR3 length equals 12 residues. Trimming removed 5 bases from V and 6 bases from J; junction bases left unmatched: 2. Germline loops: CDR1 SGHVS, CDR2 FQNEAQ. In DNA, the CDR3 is TGTGCCAGCAGCCCGGACAGGGGCGAGCAGTACTTC. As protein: CASSPDRGEQYF.

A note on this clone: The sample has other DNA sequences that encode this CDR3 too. The CDR3 nucleotides are TGCGCCAGCAGCCCAGACAGTCTCAATCAGCCCCAGCATTTT. Residues: CASSPDSLNQPQHF. This chain links TRBV5-1 with TRBJ1-5; weak D call: TRBD1 (5 bases). Germline CDR1 reads SGHRS; CDR2 reads YFSETQ. V shed 4 bases and J shed 3 bases, with 11 bases lying between them. The CDR3 spans 14 residues.

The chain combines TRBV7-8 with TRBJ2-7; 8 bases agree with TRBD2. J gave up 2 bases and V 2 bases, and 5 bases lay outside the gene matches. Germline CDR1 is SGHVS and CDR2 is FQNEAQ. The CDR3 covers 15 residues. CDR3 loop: CASSLLAGPTYEQYF. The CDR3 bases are TGTGCCAGCAGCTTACTAGCGGGTCCCACCTACGAGCAGTACTTC.

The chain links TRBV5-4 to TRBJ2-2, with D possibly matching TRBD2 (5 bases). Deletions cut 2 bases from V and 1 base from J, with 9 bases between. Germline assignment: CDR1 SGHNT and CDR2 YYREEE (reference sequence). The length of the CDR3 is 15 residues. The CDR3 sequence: CASSLLGRNTGELFF. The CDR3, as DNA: TGTGCCAGCAGCTTATTGGGGAGGAACACCGGGGAGCTGTTTTTT.

The CDR3 sequence: CASSYTRQIRNQPQHF. Written as DNA, the CDR3 is TGTGCCAGCAGTTACACCCGACAGATCCGTAATCAGCCCCAGCATTTT. The V call is TRBV6-6, the J call TRBJ1-5, with D maybe TRBD1 (5 bases). The V and J ends lost 2 bases and 4 bases respectively, with 15 bases between them. The CDR3 totals 16 residues. CDR1 and CDR2 from the germline V gene are MNHNY and SVGAGI (reference sequence).

The CDR3 DNA is TGTGCCAGCTCACCCTCCCGGGACAGAGGAGATACGCAGTATTTT. Its protein is CASSPSRDRGDTQYF. The chain joins TRBV18 to TRBJ2-3, with 7 bases matching TRBD1. The V segment lost 3 bases and the J segment 5 bases; nucleotides outside the gene matches: 8. CDR1 is KGHSH and CDR2 is LQKENI in the germline V gene. The length of the CDR3 is 15 residues.

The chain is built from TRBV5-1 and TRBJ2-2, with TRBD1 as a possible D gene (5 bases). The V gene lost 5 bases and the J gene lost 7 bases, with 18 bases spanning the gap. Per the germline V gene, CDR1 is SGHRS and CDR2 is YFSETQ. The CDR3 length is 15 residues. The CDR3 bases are TGCGCCAGCAGTTCTAGGGTGCAGGGCAGCGGGGAGCTGTTTTTT. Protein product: CASSSRVQGSGELFF.

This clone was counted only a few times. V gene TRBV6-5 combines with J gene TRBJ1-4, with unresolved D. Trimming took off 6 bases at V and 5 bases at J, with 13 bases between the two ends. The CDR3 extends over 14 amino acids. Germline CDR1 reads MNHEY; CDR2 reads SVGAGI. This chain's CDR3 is CASSSLRVNEKLFF. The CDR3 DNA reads TGTGCCAGCAGCAGTCTGAGGGTGAATGAAAAACTGTTTTTT.

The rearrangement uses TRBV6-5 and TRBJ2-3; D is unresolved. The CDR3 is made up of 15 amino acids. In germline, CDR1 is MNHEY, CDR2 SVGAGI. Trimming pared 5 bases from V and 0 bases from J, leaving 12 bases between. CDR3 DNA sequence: TGTGCCAGCAGTCCCGGGTTACGTAGCACAGATACGCAGTATTTT. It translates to CASSPGLRSTDTQYF.

The CDR3 DNA reads TGTGCCAGCACCACAGAGTCTGGGGCCAACGTCCTGACTTTC. It codes for CASTTESGANVLTF. This chain joins TRBV2 and TRBJ2-6; D gene unclear. CDR3 length equals 14 residues. V dropped 7 bases and J dropped 1 base, with 8 bases sitting between them. Germline V lookup: CDR1 SNHLY, CDR2 FYNNEI.